This T cell receptor beta chain appears in the sequencing data of a study of cytomegalovirus exposure and HLA in healthy donors. Germline CDR1 and CDR2: SGDLS and YYNGEE. V shed 3 bases, J shed 4 bases, and the junction held 3 bases outside the gene matches. CDR3 length: 13 residues. Healthy bone marrow donors made up the donor group. PCR was performed using 60 Vbeta and 13 Jbeta primers. Sequenced by immunoSEQ multiplex PCR; TCRdb stores in-frame clones only, minus some. The data show around 180,000 clones, with less than 85% seen just once and around 5.7% held by the top ten. The receptor was isolated from a man between 40 and 49 years old in good health and CMV-seronegative. The material sequenced was PBMCs. This chain joins TRBV9 and TRBJ1-1; the match to TRBD1 covers 7 bases. In nucleotides, the CDR3 is TGTGCCAGCAGCGGACAGGGAACCACTGAAGCTTTCTTT. Translation: CASSGQGTTEAFF.